This TCR beta chain is drawn from a study of human T cells and chemical hapten exposure. Study-wide background: 2% DPC was applied to approximately 2 cm by approximately 2 cm of upper inner arm skin for sensitization. Overall study results and limits: Patch test score was positively correlated with the counts of PT1 expanded TCRs.

V lost 0 bases and J lost 2, with 11 bases in between. This CDR3 region has 15 residues. Per germline, CDR1 DFQATT and CDR2 SNEGSKA (reference sequence). As for time point: pre-sensitization, week 0. Noted treatment: therapeutic diphenylcyclopropenone sensitization with weekly scalp DPC. This clonotype was detected ten times or more. Its specificity is unknown. Each CDR3 protein is one row after TCRdb ran MiXCR on the RACE reads. The sample has 350,000 to 450,000 distinct CDR3 sequences, less than 6.5% seen once. Sequenced material: whole blood, taken in connection with sensitization to the hapten diphenylcyclopropenone (DPC). The sequence was obtained from a woman aged 45-65 years with alopecia areata. Some clones in this sample may be carry-over from other donors' samples. This chain uses TRBV20-1 with TRBJ1-5; D ambiguous. The CDR3 nucleotides read TGCAGTGCTAGAGATCACGGGAGGGGCAATCAGCCCCAGCATTTT. This codes for CSARDHGRGNQPQHF.